The 15 T cell receptor beta chains presented below share a single source sample, sequenced in a study of blood T cell repertoires in COVID-19. This table comes from immunoSEQ multiplex PCR, and its TCRdb copy is limited to in-frame clones, with some not included. Of about 140,000 clones in the sample, 80% to 85% are singletons; the top ten hold approximately 8%. The sample taken for sequencing was peripheral blood. These receptors originate from a human donor in a cohort sampled during active COVID-19.

The V call is TRBV27, the J call TRBJ2-2; 10 bases map to TRBD1. With 2 bases clipped from V and 3 bases from J, the junction kept 6 bases outside the gene matches. The CDR3 covers 17 residues. The germline gives CDR1 MNHEY, CDR2 SMNVEV (reference sequence). The CDR3 region is CASSLQGQGSYTGELFF. In DNA form, the CDR3 reads TGTGCCAGCAGTTTACAGGGACAGGGGTCGTACACCGGGGAGCTGTTTTTT.

This chain joins TRBV5-1 and TRBJ1-2; D gene unclear. CDR1 SGHRS and CDR2 YFSETQ come from the germline V gene. Trimming took off 0 bases at V and 1 base at J, with 10 bases between the two ends. CDR3 length equals 15 residues. CDR3 coding DNA: TGCGCCAGCAGCTTGGAGGGTCGGGGTAACTATGGCTACACCTTC. It is translated as CASSLEGRGNYGYTF. The full variable domain, in which reference TRBV5-1 and TRBJ1-2 provide the parts outside the CDR3, is KAGVTQTPRYLIKTRGQQVTLSCSPISGHRSVSWYQQTPGQGLQFLFEYFSETQRNKGNFPGRFSGRQFSNSRSEMNVSTLELGDSALYLCASSLEGRGNYGYTFGSGTRLTVV.

The chain combines TRBV5-4 with TRBJ2-1; TRBD2 matches at 8 bases. Losses at the gene ends were 1 base for V and 3 bases for J; bases not matched to a gene: 9. The CDR3 sequence is 17 residues long. The germline V gene has CDR1 SGHNT and CDR2 YYREEE (reference sequence). CDR3 nucleotides: TGTGCCAGCAGCTTGCCCGGGGGGGCTGGGCTCTACAATGAGCAGTTCTTC. Amino acid sequence: CASSLPGGAGLYNEQFF.

This chain joins TRBV19 and TRBJ1-5; D gene unclear. The germline CDR1 and CDR2 sequences are LNHDA and SQIVND (reference sequence). The length of the CDR3 is 16 residues. V gave up 4 bases and J gave up 1 base, with 14 bases separating them. CDR3 residues: CASSNRGPASNQPQHF. CDR3 nucleotides: TGTGCCAGTAGTAACCGGGGTCCAGCCAGCAATCAGCCCCAGCATTTT. The whole variable domain, remainder taken from reference TRBV19 and TRBJ1-5, is DGGITQSPKYLFRKEGQNVTLSCEQNLNHDAMYWYRQDPGQGLRLIYYSQIVNDFQKGDIAEGYSVSREKKESFPLTVTSAQKNPTAFYLCASSNRGPASNQPQHFGDGTRLSIL.

This chain links TRBV10-3 with TRBJ1-1; weak D call: TRBD1 (6 bases). V was clipped by 4 bases and J by 0 bases, with 15 bases between them. This CDR3 has 16 residues. In germline, CDR1 is ENHRY, CDR2 SYGVKD. CDR3 bases: TGTGCCATCAGTGGGTCAGGGGCCGCTTTGAACACTGAAGCTTTCTTT. Protein product: CAISGSGAALNTEAFF.

This chain links TRBV18 with TRBJ2-6, with D perhaps TRBD1 (6 bases). Germline lookup yields CDR1 KGHSH and CDR2 LQKENI. V lost 4 bases and J lost 2, with 15 bases in between. This CDR3 is 17 amino acids long. CDR3: CASSLSYQGTGANVLTF. The CDR3 coding sequence is TGTGCCAGCTCACTATCCTATCAGGGGACTGGGGCCAACGTCCTGACTTTC.

V usage is TRBV28 and J usage is TRBJ1-3; D gene unclear. Looked up from germline, CDR1 is MDHEN and CDR2 is SYDVKM. The CDR3 contains 14 residues. Trimming shortened V by 3 bases and J by 2 bases, and 8 bases separated the two germline ends. CDR3 DNA sequence: TGTGCCAGCAGTTTCGGGTTTACTGGAAACACCATATATTTT. Its translation: CASSFGFTGNTIYF.

This chain uses TRBV7-3 with TRBJ2-3, with 13 bases fitting TRBD2. This CDR3 has 17 residues. Germline V gene sequence: CDR1 SGHTA, CDR2 FQGTGA. The trim removed 3 bases at V and 2 bases at J, leaving 5 bases unmatched. The CDR3, as DNA: TGTGCCAGCAGCTTGAAGACTAGCGGGGGGTTCACAGATACGCAGTATTTT. Translating it yields CASSLKTSGGFTDTQYF.

This clone showed up just once. The V call is TRBV19, the J call TRBJ2-7, with D perhaps TRBD2 (6 bases). V lost 4 bases to trimming and J lost 1 base, with 11 bases between them. Germline V gene sequence: CDR1 LNHDA, CDR2 SQIVND (reference sequence). The CDR3 contains 14 residues. CDR3 in amino acids: CASSRRDSSYEQYF. The CDR3 DNA reads TGTGCCAGTAGTAGAAGGGACTCTTCCTACGAGCAGTACTTC.

The V gene is TRBV18, the J gene TRBJ1-2, with D possibly TRBD1 on 5 matching bases. With 6 bases removed from V and 4 bases from J, the gap between germline ends came to 15 bases. Germline V gives CDR1 KGHSH, CDR2 LQKENI. This CDR3 has 14 amino acids. CDR3 DNA: TGTGCCAGCTCCCCCTCCCAGGACATCTATGGCTACACCTTC. Translated: CASSPSQDIYGYTF.

As DNA, the CDR3 is TGTGCCAGCAGCCTCCGCGGACAGTCAGAAAAACTGTTTTTT. Protein product: CASSLRGQSEKLFF. The rearrangement joins TRBV5-4 to TRBJ1-4, with a possible D match to TRBD1 (6 bases). The CDR3 totals 14 residues. Germline CDR1 SGHNT, CDR2 YYREEE (reference sequence). V was pared by 4 bases and J by 8 bases, with 15 bases between.

The rearrangement links TRBV9 to TRBJ2-3; 7 bases match TRBD2. The ends lost 2 bases at V and 1 base at J; junction bases unmatched: 4. Germline V gene lookup returns CDR1 SGDLS and CDR2 YYNGEE. The CDR3 loop spans 15 amino acids. The CDR3 reads CASSVSGLGTDTQYF. Written as DNA, the CDR3 is TGTGCCAGCAGCGTTAGCGGGCTAGGCACAGATACGCAGTATTTT.

The CDR3 here is CASSLGQGRETQYF. The DNA for the CDR3 is TGTGCCAGCAGCCTCGGACAGGGACGGGAGACCCAGTACTTC. The rearrangement uses TRBV3-1 (or the pseudogene TRBV3-2) and TRBJ2-5; 8 bases fit TRBD1. CDR3 length equals 14 residues. Germline trimming cut 4 bases from V and 5 bases from J; bases unmatched to any gene: 6. Germline assignment: CDR1 LGHDT and CDR2 YNNKEL (reference sequence).

This sequence joins TRBV19 and TRBJ2-7; 7 nucleotides align to TRBD1. Germline lookup yields CDR1 LNHDA and CDR2 SQIVND (reference sequence). This CDR3 is built from 16 residues. The ends lost 7 bases at V and 7 bases at J; junction bases unmatched: 19. The CDR3, as DNA: TGTGCCAGTACTCAAGAGGGGGCGACCCGCTTCTCGGAGCAGTACTTC. This sequence encodes CASTQEGATRFSEQYF.

The chain uses TRBV7-8 and TRBJ2-1; 10 bases are a match to TRBD1. The CDR3 length is 14 residues. J gave up 8 bases and V 3 bases, and 4 bases lay outside the gene matches. Germline V gives CDR1 SGHVS, CDR2 FQNEAQ. CDR3 amino acids: CASSLGQGFDEQFF. The CDR3, as DNA: TGTGCCAGCAGCTTGGGACAGGGGTTCGATGAGCAGTTCTTC.